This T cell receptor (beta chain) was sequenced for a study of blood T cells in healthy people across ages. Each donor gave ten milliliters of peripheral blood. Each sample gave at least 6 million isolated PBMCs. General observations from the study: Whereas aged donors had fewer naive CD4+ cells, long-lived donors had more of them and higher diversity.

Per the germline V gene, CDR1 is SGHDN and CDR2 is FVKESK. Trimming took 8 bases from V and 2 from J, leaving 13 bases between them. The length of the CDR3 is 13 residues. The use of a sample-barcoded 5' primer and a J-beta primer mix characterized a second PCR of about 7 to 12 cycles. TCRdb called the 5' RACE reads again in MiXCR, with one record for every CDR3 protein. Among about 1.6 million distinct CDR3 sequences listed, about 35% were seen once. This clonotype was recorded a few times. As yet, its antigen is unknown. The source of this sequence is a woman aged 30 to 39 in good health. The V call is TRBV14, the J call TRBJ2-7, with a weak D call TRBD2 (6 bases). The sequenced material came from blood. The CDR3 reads CASSGWGAYEQYF. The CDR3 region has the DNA TGTGCCAGCTCGGGATGGGGGGCCTACGAGCAGTACTTC.